A selection of T cell receptor beta chains follows, all from one sample in a study of shared clonotypes between healthy human individuals. Assay used: immunoSEQ multiplex PCR; TCRdb lists only in-frame clones, some missing. The sample lists about 1 million clones, 75% to 85% occurring once. The sequencing sample was made of memory CD4+ T cells from PBMCs. These receptors originate from a young man in good health. Some clones in this sample may be carry-over from other donors' samples. CDR3s include the opening cysteine and the closing phenylalanine or tryptophan. Each record gives: D gene, J gene, clone size, V gene, CDR3 protein, CDR3 DNA. The D gene is left open where the match is weak. Where a row states a size, it is once, few, many or the class of an expanded clone; other rows omit it.

>NA|TRBJ2-1|NA|TRBV29-1
CSVGERVGQFF
TGCAGCGTGGGAGAGAGGGTTGGGCAGTTCTTC
>TRBD2|TRBJ2-5|NA|TRBV7-9
CASNFISGKETQYF
TGTGCCAGCAACTTTATTAGCGGGAAAGAGACCCAGTACTTC
>TRBD1|TRBJ1-5|NA|TRBV4-1
CASSQGGTGRRNQPQHF
TGCGCCAGCAGCCAAGGCGGGACAGGGAGGCGCAATCAGCCCCAGCATTTT
>TRBD2|TRBJ2-3|NA|TRBV28
CASSANWGGGGATDTQYF
TGTGCCAGCAGTGCAAACTGGGGGGGTGGCGGAGCGACAGATACGCAGTATTTT
>TRBD2|TRBJ2-1|NA|TRBV27
CASRRLALNEQFF
TGTGCCAGCAGACGACTAGCATTGAATGAGCAGTTCTTC
>NA|TRBJ2-7|NA|TRBV29-1
CSAQGQGPYEQYF
TGCAGCGCTCAGGGTCAGGGGCCCTACGAGCAGTACTTC
>TRBD2|TRBJ2-7|NA|TRBV18
CASSPTSGGYEQYF
TGTGCCAGCTCACCCACTAGCGGGGGCTACGAGCAGTACTTC
>TRBD2|TRBJ2-1|NA|TRBV7-9
CASSSGLAGGREQFF
TGTGCCAGCAGCTCGGGACTAGCGGGAGGGCGCGAGCAGTTCTTC
>TRBD2|TRBJ2-7|NA|TRBV28
CASSRGAGGPREQYF
TGTGCCAGCAGTCGGGGGGCGGGAGGGCCGCGAGAGCAGTACTTC
>TRBD1|TRBJ1-5|NA|TRBV5-1
CASSPTGGGGQPQHF
TGCGCCAGCAGCCCGACAGGGGGCGGTGGTCAGCCCCAGCATTTT
>NA|TRBJ1-2|few|TRBV7-9
CASSTQGRYTF
TGTGCCAGCAGCACGCAGGGGCGCTACACCTTC
>NA|TRBJ1-1|NA|TRBV5-1
CASSLDPGNTEAFF
TGCGCCAGCAGCCTGGATCCGGGGAACACTGAAGCTTTCTTT
>NA|TRBJ2-2|NA|TRBV5-4
CASSRGTSNTGELFF
TGTGCCAGCAGCCGAGGGACATCGAACACCGGGGAGCTGTTTTTT
>NA|TRBJ2-5|NA|TRBV5-4
CASSLGGVETQYF
TGTGCCAGCAGCTTGGGGGGGGTGGAGACCCAGTACTTC
>NA|TRBJ2-7|NA|TRBV7-2
CASSLGQSQWNEQYF
TGTGCCAGCAGCTTAGGGCAGTCACAATGGAACGAGCAGTACTTC
>NA|TRBJ1-1|few|TRBV28
CASSIVNTEAFF
TGTGCCAGCAGCATAGTGAACACTGAAGCTTTCTTT
>TRBD1|TRBJ2-7|NA|TRBV6-5
CASSRRQGGEQYF
TGTGCCAGCAGTCGGCGACAGGGGGGCGAGCAGTACTTC
>NA|TRBJ1-5|NA|TRBV10-2
CASSVGRSQPQHF
TGCGCCAGCAGTGTTGGCAGGTCCCAGCCCCAGCATTTT
>TRBD1|TRBJ1-2|NA|TRBV18
CASSALQGDYGYTF
TGTGCCAGCTCAGCGCTACAGGGGGACTATGGCTACACCTTC
>NA|TRBJ2-1|NA|TRBV4-2
CASSQALASLGEQFF
TGTGCCAGCAGCCAAGCCCTAGCGTCGTTGGGTGAGCAGTTCTTC
>TRBD1|TRBJ1-2|many|TRBV2
CASTGQGVDYGYTF
TGTGCCAGCACCGGACAGGGGGTCGACTATGGCTACACCTTC
>NA|TRBJ1-6|NA|TRBV7-2
CASNGWGAYSPLHF
TGTGCCAGCAACGGCTGGGGCGCTTATTCACCCCTCCACTTT
>TRBD1|TRBJ1-1|NA|TRBV11-2
CASSPGTGGNTEAFF
TGTGCCAGCAGCCCCGGGACAGGGGGAAACACTGAAGCTTTCTTT
>NA|TRBJ1-4|NA|TRBV19
CASSTGAATNEKLFF
TGTGCCAGTAGTACAGGGGCTGCAACTAATGAAAAACTGTTTTTT
>NA|TRBJ1-2|NA|TRBV5-6
CASSLVRRQGNYGYTF
TGTGCCAGCAGCTTGGTTCGTAGGCAGGGTAACTATGGCTACACCTTC
>NA|TRBJ1-4|NA|TRBV5-4
CASTNREGEKLFF
TGTGCCAGCACCAACAGGGAGGGGGAAAAACTGTTTTTT
>NA|TRBJ1-5|NA|TRBV28
CASSLWQGSQPQHF
TGTGCCAGCAGTTTATGGCAGGGGTCTCAGCCCCAGCATTTT
>TRBD1|TRBJ1-2|once|TRBV18
CASSPDRGWGYTF
TGTGCCAGCTCACCTGACAGGGGCTGGGGCTACACCTTC
>NA|TRBJ1-1|NA|TRBV11-1
CASLVGQNTEAFF
TGTGCCAGCCTCGTGGGGCAGAACACTGAAGCTTTCTTT
>NA|TRBJ2-7|NA|TRBV28
CASSMLRGPRDEQYF
TGTGCCAGCAGTATGCTCAGGGGCCCACGGGACGAGCAGTACTTC
>NA|TRBJ1-3|NA|TRBV7-2
CASSFRVGNTIYF
TGTGCCAGCAGCTTCAGGGTGGGAAACACCATATATTTT
>NA|TRBJ2-2|NA|TRBV18
CASSTSTGELFF
TGTGCCAGCTCTACCTCCACCGGGGAGCTGTTTTTT
>TRBD1|TRBJ2-6|NA|TRBV4-2
CASSQARDRGVGANVLTF
TGTGCCAGCAGCCAAGCGAGGGACAGGGGAGTTGGGGCCAACGTCCTGACTTTC
>NA|TRBJ1-1|NA|TRBV30
CAWSRGSAEAFF
TGTGCCTGGAGTAGAGGGTCTGCTGAAGCTTTCTTT
>TRBD1|TRBJ2-5|NA|TRBV2
CASRPGTAQETQYF
TGTGCCAGCAGGCCCGGGACAGCTCAAGAGACCCAGTACTTC
>NA|TRBJ2-2|once|TRBV5-1
CASSWDPWRVQENTGELFF
TGCGCCAGCAGCTGGGACCCCTGGCGGGTACAAGAGAACACCGGGGAGCTGTTTTTT
>TRBD1|TRBJ1-1|NA|TRBV5-6
CASNQGEPYTEAFF
TGTGCCAGCAACCAGGGGGAGCCCTACACTGAAGCTTTCTTT
>NA|TRBJ2-4|many|TRBV28
CASSLTGAKNIQYF
TGTGCCAGCAGTTTAACAGGGGCCAAAAACATTCAGTACTTC
>TRBD2|TRBJ2-3|NA|TRBV5-4
CASSRNPTSGSSTDTQYF
TGTGCCAGCAGCCGAAACCCGACTAGCGGGAGTAGCACAGATACGCAGTATTTT
>NA|TRBJ2-7|once|TRBV6-6
CASSYSTLNSYEQYF
TGTGCCAGCAGTTACTCGACACTCAACTCCTACGAGCAGTACTTC
>TRBD1|TRBJ2-3|NA|TRBV9
CASSAQGIEWDTQYF
TGTGCCAGCAGCGCACAGGGGATTGAATGGGATACGCAGTATTTT
>NA|TRBJ2-1|NA|TRBV5-1
CASSLGTPTSFGQFF
TGCGCCAGCAGCTTGGGAACGCCCACTAGTTTCGGGCAGTTCTTC
>NA|TRBJ1-2|NA|TRBV7-2
CASSPTPTAYGYTF
TGTGCCAGCAGCCCGACACCGACGGCTTATGGCTACACCTTC
>NA|TRBJ2-5|NA|TRBV5-1
CASSGNPGTQETQYF
TGCGCCAGCAGCGGGAACCCAGGGACACAAGAGACCCAGTACTTC
>NA|TRBJ1-5|NA|TRBV9
CASSVGPNQPQHF
TGTGCCAGCAGCGTAGGTCCTAATCAGCCCCAGCATTTT
>NA|TRBJ1-3|NA|TRBV6-6
CASGAGSGNTIYF
TGTGCCAGCGGGGCGGGCTCTGGAAACACCATATATTTT
>TRBD2|TRBJ2-7|many|TRBV6-5
CASSYGLAEIYEQYF
TGTGCCAGCAGTTACGGACTAGCGGAGATCTACGAGCAGTACTTC
>NA|TRBJ2-6|NA|TRBV28
CASSLTYSSGANVLTF
TGTGCCAGCAGTTTGACCTATTCCTCTGGGGCCAACGTCCTGACTTTC
>NA|TRBJ2-3|NA|TRBV5-4
CASSLAADTQYF
TGTGCCAGCAGCTTGGCAGCAGATACGCAGTATTTT
>NA|TRBJ2-5|few|TRBV7-9
CASTQPSEETQYF
TGTGCCAGCACGCAACCGTCCGAAGAGACCCAGTACTTC
>NA|TRBJ1-2|NA|TRBV7-2
CASSLDRWSGGYTF
TGTGCCAGCAGCTTAGATAGATGGAGCGGCGGCTACACCTTC